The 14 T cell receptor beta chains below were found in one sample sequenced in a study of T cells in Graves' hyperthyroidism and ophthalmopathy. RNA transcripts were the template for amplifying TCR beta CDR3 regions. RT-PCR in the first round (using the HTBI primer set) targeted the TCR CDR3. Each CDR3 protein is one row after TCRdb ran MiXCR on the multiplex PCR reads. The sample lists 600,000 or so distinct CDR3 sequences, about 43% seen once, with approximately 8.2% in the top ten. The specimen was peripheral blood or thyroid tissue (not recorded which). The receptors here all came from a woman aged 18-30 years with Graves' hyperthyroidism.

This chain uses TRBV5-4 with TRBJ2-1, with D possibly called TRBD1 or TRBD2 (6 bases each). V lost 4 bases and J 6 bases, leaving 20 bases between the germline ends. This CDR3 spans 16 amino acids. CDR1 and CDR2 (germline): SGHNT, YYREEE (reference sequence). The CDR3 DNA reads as TGTGCCAGCAGCCGCCTTGGGGGGCCGACGGGCAATGAGCAGTTCTTC. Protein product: CASSRLGGPTGNEQFF.

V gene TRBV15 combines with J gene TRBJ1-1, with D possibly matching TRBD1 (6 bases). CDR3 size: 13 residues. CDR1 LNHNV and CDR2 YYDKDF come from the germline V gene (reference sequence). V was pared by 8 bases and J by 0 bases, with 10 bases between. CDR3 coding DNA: TGTGCCACCCTAGGACAGTTGAACACTGAAGCTTTCTTT. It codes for CATLGQLNTEAFF.

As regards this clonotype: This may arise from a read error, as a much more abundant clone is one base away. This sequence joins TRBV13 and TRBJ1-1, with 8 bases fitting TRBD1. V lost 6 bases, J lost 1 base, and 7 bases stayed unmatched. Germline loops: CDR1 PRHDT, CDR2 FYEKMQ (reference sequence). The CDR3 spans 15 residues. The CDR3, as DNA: TGTGCCAGCAGGGGACAGGCCCTTGGGAACACTGAAGCTTTCTTT. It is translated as CASRGQALGNTEAFF. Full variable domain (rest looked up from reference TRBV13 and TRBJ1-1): AAGVIQSPRHLIKEKRETATLKCYPIPRHDTVYWYQQGPGQDPQFLISFYEKMQSDKGSIPDRFSAQQFSDYHSELNMSSLELGDSALYFCASRGQALGNTEAFFGQGTRLTVV.

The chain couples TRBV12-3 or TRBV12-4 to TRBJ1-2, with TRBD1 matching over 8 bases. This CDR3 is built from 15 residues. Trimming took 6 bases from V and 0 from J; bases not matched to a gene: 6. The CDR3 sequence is CASSPDRAPNYGYTF. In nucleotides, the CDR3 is TGTGCCAGCAGCCCGGACAGGGCTCCTAACTATGGCTACACCTTC.

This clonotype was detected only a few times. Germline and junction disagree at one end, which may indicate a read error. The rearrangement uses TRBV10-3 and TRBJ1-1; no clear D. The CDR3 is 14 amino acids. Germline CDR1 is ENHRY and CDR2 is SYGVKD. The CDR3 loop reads CASSENMENTEAFF. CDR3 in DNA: TGTGCCAGCAGTGAAAATATGGAGAACACTGAAGCTTTCTTT.

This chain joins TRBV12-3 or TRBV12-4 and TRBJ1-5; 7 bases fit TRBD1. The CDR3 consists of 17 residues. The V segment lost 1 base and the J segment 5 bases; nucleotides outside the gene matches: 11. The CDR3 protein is CASSLDWGTGVDQPQHF. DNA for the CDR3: TGTGCCAGCAGTTTAGATTGGGGAACAGGGGTGGATCAGCCCCAGCATTTT.

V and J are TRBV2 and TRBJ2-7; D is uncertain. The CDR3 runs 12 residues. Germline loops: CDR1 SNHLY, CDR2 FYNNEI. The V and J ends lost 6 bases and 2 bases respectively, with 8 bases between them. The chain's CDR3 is CASSGPPYEQYF. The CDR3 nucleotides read TGTGCCAGCAGCGGGCCTCCCTACGAGCAGTACTTC.

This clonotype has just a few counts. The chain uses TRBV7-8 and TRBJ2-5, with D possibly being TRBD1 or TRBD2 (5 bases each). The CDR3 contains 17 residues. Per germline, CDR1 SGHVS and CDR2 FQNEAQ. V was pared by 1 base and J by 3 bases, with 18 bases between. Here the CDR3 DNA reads TGTGCCAGCAGCTTAGAGGGCTGGGGGTCAGTCAAAGAGACCCAGTACTTC. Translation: CASSLEGWGSVKETQYF.

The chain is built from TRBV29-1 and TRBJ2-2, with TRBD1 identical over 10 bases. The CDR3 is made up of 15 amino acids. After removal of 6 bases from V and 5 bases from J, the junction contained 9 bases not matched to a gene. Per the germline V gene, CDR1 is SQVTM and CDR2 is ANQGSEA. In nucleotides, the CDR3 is TGCAGCGTCCGCTTGACAGGGGGCAAAACCGGGGAGCTGTTTTTT. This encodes CSVRLTGGKTGELFF.

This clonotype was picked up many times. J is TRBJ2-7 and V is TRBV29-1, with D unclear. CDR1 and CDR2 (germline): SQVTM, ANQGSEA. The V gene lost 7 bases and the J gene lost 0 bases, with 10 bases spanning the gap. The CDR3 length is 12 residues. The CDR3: CSGTANSYEQYF. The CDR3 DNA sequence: TGCAGCGGTACAGCGAACTCCTACGAGCAGTACTTC.

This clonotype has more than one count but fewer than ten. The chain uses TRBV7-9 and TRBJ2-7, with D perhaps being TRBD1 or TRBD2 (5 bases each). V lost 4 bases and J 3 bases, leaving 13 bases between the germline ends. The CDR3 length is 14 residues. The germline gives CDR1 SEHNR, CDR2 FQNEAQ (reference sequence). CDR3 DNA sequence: TGTGCCAGCAGCTACTCAGGGACGTACTACGAGCAGTACTTC. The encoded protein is CASSYSGTYYEQYF.

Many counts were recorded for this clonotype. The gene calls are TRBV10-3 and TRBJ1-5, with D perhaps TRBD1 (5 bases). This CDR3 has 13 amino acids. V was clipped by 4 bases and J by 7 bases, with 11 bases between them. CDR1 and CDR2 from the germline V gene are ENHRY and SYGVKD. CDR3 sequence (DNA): TGTGCCATCAGTGGGACCGACAGACAGCCCCAGCATTTT. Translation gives CAISGTDRQPQHF.

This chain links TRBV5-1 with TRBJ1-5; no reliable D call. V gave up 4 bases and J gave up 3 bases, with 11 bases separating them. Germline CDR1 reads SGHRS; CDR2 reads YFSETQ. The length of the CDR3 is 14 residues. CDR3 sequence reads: CASSVGEINQPQHF. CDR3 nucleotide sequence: TGCGCCAGCAGCGTAGGAGAAATCAATCAGCCCCAGCATTTT.

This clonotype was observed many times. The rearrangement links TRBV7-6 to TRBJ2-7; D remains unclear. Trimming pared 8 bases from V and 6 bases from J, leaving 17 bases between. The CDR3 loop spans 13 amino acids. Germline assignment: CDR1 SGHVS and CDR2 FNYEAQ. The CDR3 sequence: CASSGQTYGEQYF. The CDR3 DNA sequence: TGTGCCAGCTCTGGTCAGACTTACGGCGAGCAGTACTTC.